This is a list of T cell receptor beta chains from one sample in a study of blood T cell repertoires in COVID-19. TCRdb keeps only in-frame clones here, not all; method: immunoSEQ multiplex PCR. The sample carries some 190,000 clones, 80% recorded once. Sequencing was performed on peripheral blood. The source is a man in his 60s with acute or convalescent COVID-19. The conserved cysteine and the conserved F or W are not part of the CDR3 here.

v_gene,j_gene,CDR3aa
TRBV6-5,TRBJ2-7,ASSYSTSAAYEQY
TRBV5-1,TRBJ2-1,ASSPGLAGHNEQF
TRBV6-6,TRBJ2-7,ASSAGTGTYEQY
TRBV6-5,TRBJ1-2,ASSYKPSYGYT
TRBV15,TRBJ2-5,ATSSAEQGWGTQY
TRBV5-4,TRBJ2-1,ASSSLLSGSALNEQF
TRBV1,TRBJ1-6,TSSLVWAHNSPLH
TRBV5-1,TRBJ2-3,ASSLALAGGVTDTQY
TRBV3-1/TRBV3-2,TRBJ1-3,ASSQSTGGSGNTIY
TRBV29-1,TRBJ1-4,SVGGDNEKLF
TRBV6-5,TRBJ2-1,ASSPTGGGYNEQF
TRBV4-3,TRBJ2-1,ASSLGGVSYNEQF
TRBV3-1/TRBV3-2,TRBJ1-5,ASSQGGGRYSNQPQH
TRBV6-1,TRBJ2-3,ASSEAGQRAGTDTQY
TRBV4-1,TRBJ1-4,ASSQAETRINEKLF
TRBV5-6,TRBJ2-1,ASSFSGTGGSSSYNEQF
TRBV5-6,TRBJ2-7,ASSSPLRGEFAYEQY
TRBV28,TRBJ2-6,ASSIDKSGANVLT
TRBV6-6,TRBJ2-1,ASSYLTGQYNEQF
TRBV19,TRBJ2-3,ASSALAGGLGDTQY
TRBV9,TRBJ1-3,ASSVKGSSGNTIY
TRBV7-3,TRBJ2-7,ASSLNGGGGEQY
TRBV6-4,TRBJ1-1,ASSWTENTEAF
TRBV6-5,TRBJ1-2,ASCPEQGIYGYT
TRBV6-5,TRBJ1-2,ASSYSRGTLR
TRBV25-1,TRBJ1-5,ASSYGNQPQH
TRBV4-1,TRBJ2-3,ASSQGSTGTQY
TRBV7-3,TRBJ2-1,ASSRVAGYNEQF
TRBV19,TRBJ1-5,ASSDRGDSNQPQH
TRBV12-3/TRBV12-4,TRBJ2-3,ASGGTDTQY
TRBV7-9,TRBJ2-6,ASSSLVRAITVGANVLT
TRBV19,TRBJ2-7,ASSMGRDHEQY
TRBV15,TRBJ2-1,ATSRVNYNEQF